The clone carrying this T cell receptor (beta chain) occurred many times. Its antigen is as yet unknown. CDR1 is LGHNA, CDR2 YNFKEQ, per germline. With 0 bases removed from V and 5 bases from J, the gap between germline ends came to 5 bases. The CDR3 has 12 amino acids. Combining a sample-barcoded 5' primer with a J-beta primer mix, a second PCR ran for about 7 to 11 cycles. TCRdb passed the 5' RACE reads through MiXCR, listing each CDR3 protein once. The repertoire consists of approximately 1,000,000 distinct CDR3 sequences, with around 43% occurring once and the leading ten covering under 20%. The data originate from a study of blood T cells in healthy people across ages. Study conclusions and caveats: Naive T cell percentage and TCR beta diversity correlated strongly.

The TCR comes from a woman aged 55 to 70 in good health. The J gene is TRBJ2-7, the V gene TRBV4-2; D is unclear. Sequencing used blood. The CDR3 is CASSQDADEQYF. The CDR3, as DNA: TGTGCCAGCAGCCAAGATGCAGACGAGCAGTACTTC.